This TCR beta chain was observed in a study of cytomegalovirus exposure and HLA in healthy donors. Study-wide results and caveats: Of the V segments, some could not be distinguished, including TRBV6-2 and TRBV6-3, and were excluded.

Comments on this clone: The target antigen is unknown.

PCR involved 60 Vbeta and 13 Jbeta primers. TCRdb's table, derived via immunoSEQ multiplex PCR, lists solely in-frame clones and lacks some. The data hold over 85,000 clones, with 73% observed a single time. The V and J ends lost 0 bases and 4 bases, in that order; junction bases with no gene match: 9. The CDR3 is 19 residues long. Germline lookup yields CDR1 LGHNA and CDR2 YNFKEQ. The sequence derives from a man aged 40-49 years in good health and CMV-seronegative. The rearrangement links TRBV4-2 to TRBJ2-5, with 15 bases fitting TRBD2. Sequencing was carried out using PBMCs. The CDR3 region is CASSQDRFGLAGGGETQYF. CDR3 nucleotide sequence: TGTGCCAGCAGCCAAGATAGATTTGGACTAGCGGGGGGGGGAGAGACCCAGTACTTC.